The rows below give T cell receptor beta chains drawn from one sample of a study of CD8 T cells in Susac syndrome. MiXCR, run by TCRdb on the immunoSEQ multiplex PCR reads, gives a single entry per CDR3 protein. The profile covers about 210,000 distinct CDR3 sequences, with 85% to 95% appearing a single time and around 0.1% taken by the ten largest. The source material was CD4+ T cells from PBMCs. These receptors came from a human donor in good health. Both conserved end residues are part of each CDR3. The D gene is left open where the match is weak. Clone size, where shown, is once, few, many, or a class for clones that have expanded.

V gene	CDR3 length	J gene	D gene	clone size	CDR3 DNA	CDR3 protein
TRBV7-9	14	TRBJ2-5	-	-	TGTGCCAGCAGCCAGCGACAGTTCCAAGAGACCCAGTACTTC	CASSQRQFQETQYF
TRBV9	13	TRBJ2-7	-	-	TGTGCCAGCAGCGTAGCGGGGGACTACGAGCAGTACTTC	CASSVAGDYEQYF
TRBV20-1	17	TRBJ2-1	TRBD2	-	TGCAGTGCTAGAGTCAGAAAACTAGCGGGAGGGCCCAATGAGCAGTTCTTC	CSARVRKLAGGPNEQFF
TRBV24-1	16	TRBJ2-1	-	-	TGTGCCACCAGTGACCCACGGGGCGGGGCCGGCAATGAGCAGTTCTTC	CATSDPRGGAGNEQFF
TRBV20-1	12	TRBJ2-3	-	-	TGCAGTGCTACCCCGGACCAAGATACGCAGTATTTT	CSATPDQDTQYF
TRBV3-1	12	TRBJ2-1	-	once	TGTGCCAGCAGCCAAGAGGGGCTTGAGCAGTTCTTC	CASSQEGLEQFF
TRBV2	15	TRBJ1-1	-	-	TGTGCCAGCAGTATACAGCCGTCGGGGAACACTGAAGCTTTCTTT	CASSIQPSGNTEAFF
TRBV3-1	14	TRBJ2-1	-	-	TGTGCCAGCAGCCAAGGACAGGGAGGGAATGAGCAGTTCTTC	CASSQGQGGNEQFF
TRBV12-3/TRBV12-4	16	TRBJ1-2	-	-	TGTGCCAGCAGTCCTGGCCGGCTACCAAGTAACTATGGCTACACCTTC	CASSPGRLPSNYGYTF
TRBV29-1	13	TRBJ2-3	-	-	TGCAGCGTTGAAACAGCAGGCACAGATACGCAGTATTTT	CSVETAGTDTQYF
TRBV6-5	13	TRBJ1-2	TRBD1	few	TGTGCCAGCAGTTTCGACAGGGGATATGGCTACACCTTC	CASSFDRGYGYTF
TRBV3-1	14	TRBJ1-5	-	-	TGTGCCAGCAGCCAAGGGCAGGGCAATCAGCCCCAGCATTTT	CASSQGQGNQPQHF
TRBV5-1	15	TRBJ1-5	TRBD1	-	TGCGCCAGCAGCTCGGGACAGGGCACTCACCAGCCCCAGCATTTT	CASSSGQGTHQPQHF
TRBV7-2	13	TRBJ1-6	TRBD1	-	TGTGCCAGCAGCTTAGAACAGGGGTCACCCCTCCACTTT	CASSLEQGSPLHF
TRBV12-3/TRBV12-4	14	TRBJ2-3	-	-	TGTGCCAGCAGCGCCAGGAGAACTGACAGGACGCAGTATTTT	CASSARRTDRTQYF
TRBV18	15	TRBJ1-3	-	-	TGTGCCAGCTCGCCCTCCGGACAGATGCGAAACACCATATATTTT	CASSPSGQMRNTIYF
TRBV20-1	12	TRBJ2-3	-	-	TGCAGTGCTAGAGTGGAGGGAGATACGCAGTATTTT	CSARVEGDTQYF
TRBV12-3/TRBV12-4	13	TRBJ2-4	-	-	TGTGCCAGCAGTTTAGCCCTCACGGACATTCAGTACTTC	CASSLALTDIQYF
TRBV20-1	13	TRBJ1-1	-	-	TGCAGTGCTAGGCCAGGGTGGGACACTGAAGCTTTCTTT	CSARPGWDTEAFF
TRBV27	15	TRBJ2-2	TRBD2	-	TGTGCCAGCAGTTCGGGACTAGGACTAGCCGGGGAGCTGTTTTTT	CASSSGLGLAGELFF
TRBV29-1	15	TRBJ1-2	-	once	TGCAGCGTGGGAAAGTTGAAGGAGCGAAACTATGGCTACACCTTC	CSVGKLKERNYGYTF
TRBV2	13	TRBJ2-5	TRBD1	-	TGTGCCAGCAGGGACGACAGGGGGGAGACCCAGTACTTC	CASRDDRGETQYF
TRBV9	15	TRBJ1-1	-	-	TGTGCCAGCAGCGTAGCTTCGAGGGGCAACACTGAAGCTTTCTTT	CASSVASRGNTEAFF
TRBV3-1	15	TRBJ1-4	TRBD1	-	TGTGCCAGCAGCCCACTCGACAGGGCTCCCGAAAAACTGTTTTTT	CASSPLDRAPEKLFF
TRBV11-2	16	TRBJ2-5	TRBD2	-	TGTGCCAGCAGCCCAACGGGACTAGCGGTGAGAGAGACCCAGTACTTC	CASSPTGLAVRETQYF
TRBV24-1	14	TRBJ2-3	TRBD2	-	TGTGCCACTAATACGGGACTAGCTAGAGATACGCAGTATTTT	CATNTGLARDTQYF
TRBV20-1	13	TRBJ1-5	-	-	TGCAGTGCTAGCTCCGGGAGCAATCAGCCCCAGCATTTT	CSASSGSNQPQHF
TRBV6-2/TRBV6-3	14	TRBJ1-5	-	once	TGTGCCAGTCGGCCCGGGGATAGCAATCAGCCCCAGCATTTT	CASRPGDSNQPQHF
TRBV2	12	TRBJ1-2	TRBD1	-	TGTGCCAGCAGCCTTGGACAGGGAAGCTACACCTTC	CASSLGQGSYTF
TRBV5-4	13	TRBJ2-3	-	-	TGTGCCAGCAGCGCTAGGGGGGCAGATACGCAGTATTTT	CASSARGADTQYF
TRBV15	14	TRBJ1-4	TRBD1	-	TGTGCCACCAGCAGAGTTTACAGGGGTGAAAAACTGTTTTTT	CATSRVYRGEKLFF
TRBV7-8	13	TRBJ1-5	-	-	TGTGCCAGCAGCTCTGAACAGGGACTGCCCCAGCATTTT	CASSSEQGLPQHF
TRBV11-2	14	TRBJ2-1	TRBD2	-	TGTGCCAGCAGCTTAGGGACTAGTAACAATGAGCAGTTCTTC	CASSLGTSNNEQFF
TRBV9	14	TRBJ1-2	TRBD1	-	TGTGCCAGCAGCCGTACAGGGGATAACTATGGCTACACCTTC	CASSRTGDNYGYTF
TRBV7-9	15	TRBJ1-6	-	-	TGTGCCAGCAGCTTTGGTCCAGGGAACGATTCACCCCTCCACTTT	CASSFGPGNDSPLHF
TRBV4-3	15	TRBJ2-1	-	-	TGCGCCAGCAGGAGGGGGATAGACCCGAGGGATGAGCAGTTCTTC	CASRRGIDPRDEQFF
TRBV2	13	TRBJ1-2	TRBD1	-	TGTGCCAGCAGACAGGGACAGAACTATGGCTACACCTTC	CASRQGQNYGYTF
TRBV12-3/TRBV12-4	13	TRBJ1-5	-	-	TGTGCCAGCAGTTTAGAATTAAATCAGCCCCAGCATTTT	CASSLELNQPQHF
TRBV27	13	TRBJ1-5	-	-	TGTGCCAGCAGAATGAGTTGGGATCAGCCCCAGCATTTT	CASRMSWDQPQHF
TRBV29-1	16	TRBJ2-7	TRBD1	-	TGCAGCGTTGCTCGACCGGGACAGGTAAAATCCTACGAGCAGTACTTC	CSVARPGQVKSYEQYF
TRBV20-1	15	TRBJ1-5	TRBD1	-	TGCAGTGCTAACCGGGACAGGGTTAGCAATCAGCCCCAGCATTTT	CSANRDRVSNQPQHF
TRBV6-4	14	TRBJ2-1	TRBD2	-	TGTGCCAGCAGTGGAGCGGGGGGGCGCAATGAGCAGTTCTTC	CASSGAGGRNEQFF
TRBV29-1	12	TRBJ1-5	-	-	TGCAGCGCCCGGGACACCGATCAGCCCCAGCATTTT	CSARDTDQPQHF
TRBV29-1	13	TRBJ2-1	-	-	TGCAGCGTTGGGGTTAGCGGAAACAATGAGCAGTTCTTC	CSVGVSGNNEQFF
TRBV24-1	12	TRBJ1-2	-	-	TGTGCCACCAGTGATTCAGGGGATGGCTACACCTTC	CATSDSGDGYTF
TRBV5-1	15	TRBJ1-1	TRBD1	once	TGCGCCAGCAGCTTTGGGGGTACAGGGGCCCCTGAAGCTTTCTTT	CASSFGGTGAPEAFF